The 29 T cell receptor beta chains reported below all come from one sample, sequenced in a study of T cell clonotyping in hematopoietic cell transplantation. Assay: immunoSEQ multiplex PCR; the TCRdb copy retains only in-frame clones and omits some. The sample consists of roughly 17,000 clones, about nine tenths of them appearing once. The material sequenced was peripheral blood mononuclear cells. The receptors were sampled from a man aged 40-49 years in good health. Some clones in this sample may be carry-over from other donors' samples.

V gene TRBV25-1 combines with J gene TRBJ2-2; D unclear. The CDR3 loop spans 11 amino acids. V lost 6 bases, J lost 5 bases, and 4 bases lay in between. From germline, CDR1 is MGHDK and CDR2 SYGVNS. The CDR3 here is CASRITGELFF. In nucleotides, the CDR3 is TGTGCCAGCAGAATAACCGGGGAGCTGTTTTTT.

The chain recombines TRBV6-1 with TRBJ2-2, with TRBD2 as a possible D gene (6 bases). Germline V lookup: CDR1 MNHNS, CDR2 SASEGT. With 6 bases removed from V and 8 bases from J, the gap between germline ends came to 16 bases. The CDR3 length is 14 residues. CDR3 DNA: TGTGCCAGCAGGACGGGACTCGCACCTGGGGAGCTGTTTTTT. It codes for CASRTGLAPGELFF.

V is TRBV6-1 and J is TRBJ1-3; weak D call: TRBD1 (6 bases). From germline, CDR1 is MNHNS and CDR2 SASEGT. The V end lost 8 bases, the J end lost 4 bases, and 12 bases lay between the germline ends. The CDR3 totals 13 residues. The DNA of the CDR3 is TGTGCCAGCCGCCACAGGGAGGGAAACACCATATATTTT. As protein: CASRHREGNTIYF.

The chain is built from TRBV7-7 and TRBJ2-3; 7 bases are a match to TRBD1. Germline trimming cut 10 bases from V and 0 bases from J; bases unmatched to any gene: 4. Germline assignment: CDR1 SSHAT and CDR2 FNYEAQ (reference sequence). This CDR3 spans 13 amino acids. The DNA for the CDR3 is TGTGCCATAGGGGGCGTCAGCACAGATACGCAGTATTTT. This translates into CAIGGVSTDTQYF.

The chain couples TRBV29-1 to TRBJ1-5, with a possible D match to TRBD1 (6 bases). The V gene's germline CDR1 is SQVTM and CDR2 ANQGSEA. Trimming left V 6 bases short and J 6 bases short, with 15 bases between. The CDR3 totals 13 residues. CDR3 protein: CSVDTGRGQPQHF. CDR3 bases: TGCAGCGTAGATACAGGGAGGGGTCAGCCCCAGCATTTT.

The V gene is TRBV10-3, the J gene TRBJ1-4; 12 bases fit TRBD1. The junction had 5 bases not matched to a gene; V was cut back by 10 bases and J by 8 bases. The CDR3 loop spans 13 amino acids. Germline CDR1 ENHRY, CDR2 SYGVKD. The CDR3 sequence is CATAGTGGEKLFF. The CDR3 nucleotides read TGTGCCACTGCCGGGACAGGGGGCGAAAAACTGTTTTTT.

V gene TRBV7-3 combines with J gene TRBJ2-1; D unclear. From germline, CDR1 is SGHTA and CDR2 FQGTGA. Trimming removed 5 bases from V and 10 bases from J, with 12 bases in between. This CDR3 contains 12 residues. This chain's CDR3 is CASSPPDREQFF. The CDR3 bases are TGTGCCAGCAGCCCACCGGACCGGGAGCAGTTCTTC.

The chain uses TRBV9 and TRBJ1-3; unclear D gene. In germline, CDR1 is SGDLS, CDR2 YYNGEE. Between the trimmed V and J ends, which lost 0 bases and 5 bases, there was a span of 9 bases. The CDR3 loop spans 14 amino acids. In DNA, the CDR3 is TGTGCCAGCAGCGTAGCTGGCAGTAGAAACACCATATATTTT. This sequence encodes CASSVAGSRNTIYF.

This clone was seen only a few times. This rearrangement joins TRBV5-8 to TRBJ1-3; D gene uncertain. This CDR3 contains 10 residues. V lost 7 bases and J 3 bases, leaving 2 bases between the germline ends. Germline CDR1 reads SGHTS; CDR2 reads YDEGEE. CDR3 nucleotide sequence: TGTGCCAGCGGTGGAAACACCATATATTTT. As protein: CASGGNTIYF.

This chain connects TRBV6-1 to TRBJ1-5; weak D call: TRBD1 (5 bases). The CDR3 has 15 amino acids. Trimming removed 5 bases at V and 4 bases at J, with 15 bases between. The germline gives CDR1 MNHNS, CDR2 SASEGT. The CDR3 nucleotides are TGTGCCAGCAGTCGCCGTGGGACCCTTAATCAGCCCCAGCATTTT. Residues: CASSRRGTLNQPQHF.

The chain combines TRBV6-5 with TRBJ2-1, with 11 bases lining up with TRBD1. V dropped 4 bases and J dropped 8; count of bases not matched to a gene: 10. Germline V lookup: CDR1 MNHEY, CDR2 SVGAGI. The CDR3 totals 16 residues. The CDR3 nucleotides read TGTGCCAGCAGTTCCCGGACAGGGGGCTTCGGCTATGAGCAGTTCTTC. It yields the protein CASSSRTGGFGYEQFF.

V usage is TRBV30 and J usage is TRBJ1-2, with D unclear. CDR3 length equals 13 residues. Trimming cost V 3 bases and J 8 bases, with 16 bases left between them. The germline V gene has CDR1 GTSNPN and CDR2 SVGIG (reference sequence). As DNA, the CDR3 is TGTGCCTGGAGCCCGGAGGGCCCCGGGGGCTACACCTTC. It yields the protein CAWSPEGPGGYTF.

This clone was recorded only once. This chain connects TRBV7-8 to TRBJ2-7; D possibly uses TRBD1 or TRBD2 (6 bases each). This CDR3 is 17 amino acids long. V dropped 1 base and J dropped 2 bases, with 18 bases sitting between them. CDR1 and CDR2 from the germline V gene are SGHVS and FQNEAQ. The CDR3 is CASSLGGVAGVTYEQYF. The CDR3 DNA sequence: TGTGCCAGCAGCTTAGGGGGGGTGGCAGGGGTGACCTACGAGCAGTACTTC.

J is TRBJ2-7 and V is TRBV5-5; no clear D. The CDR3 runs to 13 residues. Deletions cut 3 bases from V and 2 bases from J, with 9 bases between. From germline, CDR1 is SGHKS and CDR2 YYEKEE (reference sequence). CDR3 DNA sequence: TGTGCCAGCAGCTCGGACGGACCCTACGAGCAGTACTTC. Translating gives CASSSDGPYEQYF.

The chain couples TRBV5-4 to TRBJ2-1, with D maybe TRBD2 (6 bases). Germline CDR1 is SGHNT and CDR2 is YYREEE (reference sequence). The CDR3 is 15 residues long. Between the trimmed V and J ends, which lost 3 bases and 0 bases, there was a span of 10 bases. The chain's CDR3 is CASSSSVDSYNEQFF. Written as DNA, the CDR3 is TGTGCCAGCAGCTCTAGCGTCGACTCCTACAATGAGCAGTTCTTC.

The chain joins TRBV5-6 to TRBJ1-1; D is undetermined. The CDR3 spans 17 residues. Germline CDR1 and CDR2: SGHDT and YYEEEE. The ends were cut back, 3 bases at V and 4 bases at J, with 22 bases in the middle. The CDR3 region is CASSYPWVSLSATEAFF. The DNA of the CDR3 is TGTGCCAGCAGCTACCCGTGGGTATCACTGTCGGCCACTGAAGCTTTCTTT.

CDR3 DNA sequence: TGTGCCAGCAGTACCGGGACAGGGGAGGCAGATACGCAGTATTTT. Its protein is CASSTGTGEADTQYF. This chain links TRBV6-5 with TRBJ2-3, with 10 bases fitting TRBD1. The CDR3 extends over 15 amino acids. V shed 5 bases, J shed 4 bases, and the junction held 6 bases outside the gene matches. Germline-derived CDR1 and CDR2 are MNHEY and SVGAGI.

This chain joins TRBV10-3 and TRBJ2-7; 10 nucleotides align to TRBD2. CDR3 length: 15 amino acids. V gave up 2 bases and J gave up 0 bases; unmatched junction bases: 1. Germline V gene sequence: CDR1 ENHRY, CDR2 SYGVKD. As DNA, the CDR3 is TGTGCCATCAGTGAGGCTAGCGGGAGCTCCTACGAGCAGTACTTC. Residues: CAISEASGSSYEQYF.

This CDR3 is CASSERHIKETQYF. CDR3 nucleotide sequence: TGTGCCAGCAGTGAGAGACACATAAAAGAGACCCAGTACTTC. The chain is built from TRBV25-1 and TRBJ2-5; D is undetermined. Germline CDR1 reads MGHDK; CDR2 reads SYGVNS. Trimming took off 3 bases at V and 3 bases at J, with 11 bases between the two ends. This CDR3 comprises 14 residues.

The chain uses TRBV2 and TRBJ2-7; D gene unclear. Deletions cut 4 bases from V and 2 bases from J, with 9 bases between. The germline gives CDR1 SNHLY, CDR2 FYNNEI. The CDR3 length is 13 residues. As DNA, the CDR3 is TGTGCCAGCAGTGGGTTAGAAGCCTACGAGCAGTACTTC. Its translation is CASSGLEAYEQYF. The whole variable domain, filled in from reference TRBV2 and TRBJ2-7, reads EPEVTQTPSHQVTQMGQEVILRCVPISNHLYFYWYRQILGQKVEFLVSFYNNEISEKSEIFDDQFSVERPDGSNFTLKIRSTKLEDSAMYFCASSGLEAYEQYFGPGTRLTVT.

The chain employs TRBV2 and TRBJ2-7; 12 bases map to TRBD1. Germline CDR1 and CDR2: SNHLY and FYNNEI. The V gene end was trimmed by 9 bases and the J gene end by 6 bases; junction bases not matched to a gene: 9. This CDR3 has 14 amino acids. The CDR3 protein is CASTTGTGGPEQYF. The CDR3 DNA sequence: TGTGCCAGTACTACCGGGACAGGGGGCCCCGAGCAGTACTTC. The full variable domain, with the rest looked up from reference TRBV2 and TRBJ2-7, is EPEVTQTPSHQVTQMGQEVILRCVPISNHLYFYWYRQILGQKVEFLVSFYNNEISEKSEIFDDQFSVERPDGSNFTLKIRSTKLEDSAMYFCASTTGTGGPEQYFGPGTRLTVT.

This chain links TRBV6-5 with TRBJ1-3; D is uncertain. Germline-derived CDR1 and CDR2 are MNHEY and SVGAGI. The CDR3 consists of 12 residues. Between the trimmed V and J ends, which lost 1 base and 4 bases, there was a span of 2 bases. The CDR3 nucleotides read TGTGCCAGCAGTTACTTGGGAAACACCATATATTTT. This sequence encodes CASSYLGNTIYF.

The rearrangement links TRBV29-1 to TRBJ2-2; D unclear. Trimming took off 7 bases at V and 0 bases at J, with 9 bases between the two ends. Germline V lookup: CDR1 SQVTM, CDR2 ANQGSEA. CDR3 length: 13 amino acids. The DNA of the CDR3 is TGCAGCGCCCCGTGGCCGAACACCGGGGAGCTGTTTTTT. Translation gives CSAPWPNTGELFF.

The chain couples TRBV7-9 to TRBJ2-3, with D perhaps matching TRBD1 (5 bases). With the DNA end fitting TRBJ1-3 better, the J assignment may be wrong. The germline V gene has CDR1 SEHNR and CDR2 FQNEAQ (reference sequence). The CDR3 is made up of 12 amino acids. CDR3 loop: CASSLPGTDIYF. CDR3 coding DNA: TGTGCCAGCAGCCTACCCGGGACCGACATATATTTT.

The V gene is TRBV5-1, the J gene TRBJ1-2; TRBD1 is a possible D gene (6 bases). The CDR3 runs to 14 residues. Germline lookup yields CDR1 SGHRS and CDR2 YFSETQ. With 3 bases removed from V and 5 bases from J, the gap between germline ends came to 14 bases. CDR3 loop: CASSSSRTGYGYTF. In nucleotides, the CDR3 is TGCGCCAGCAGCTCTTCCCGAACAGGGTATGGCTACACCTTC.

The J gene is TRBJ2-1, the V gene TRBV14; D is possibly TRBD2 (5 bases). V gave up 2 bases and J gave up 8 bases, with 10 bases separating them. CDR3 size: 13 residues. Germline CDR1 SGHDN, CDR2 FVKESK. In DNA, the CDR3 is TGTGCCAGCAGCCAATTCGGGATCTATGAGCAGTTCTTC. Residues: CASSQFGIYEQFF.

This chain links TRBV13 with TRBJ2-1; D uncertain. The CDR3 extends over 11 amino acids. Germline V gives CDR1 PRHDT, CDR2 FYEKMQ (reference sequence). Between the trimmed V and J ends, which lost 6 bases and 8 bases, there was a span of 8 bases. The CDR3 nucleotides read TGTGCCAGCAGAAAGAGCTATGAGCAGTTCTTC. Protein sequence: CASRKSYEQFF.

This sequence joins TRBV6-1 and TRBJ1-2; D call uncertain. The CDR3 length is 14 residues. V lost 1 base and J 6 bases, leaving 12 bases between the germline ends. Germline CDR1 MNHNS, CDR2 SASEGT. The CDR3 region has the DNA TGTGCCAGCAGTGAAGGGTCCCGAGTTGATGGCTACACCTTC. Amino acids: CASSEGSRVDGYTF.

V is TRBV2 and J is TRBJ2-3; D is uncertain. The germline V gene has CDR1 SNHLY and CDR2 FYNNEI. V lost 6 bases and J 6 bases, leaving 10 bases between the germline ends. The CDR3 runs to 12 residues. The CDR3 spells CASRPYGDTQYF. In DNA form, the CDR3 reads TGTGCCAGCAGGCCGTACGGGGATACGCAGTATTTT.